These 5 T cell receptor beta chains originate from one sample sequenced in a study of breast tumors, draining lymph nodes, adjacent tissues. Samples came from axillary lymph nodes draining the breast cancer. TCRdb reprocessed the multiplex PCR reads with MiXCR, giving one entry per CDR3 protein. This repertoire shows over 250,000 distinct CDR3 sequences, around 30% found once; its top ten account for roughly 1.1%. Source material: axillary lymph node tissue. The receptors stem from a female donor with breast cancer. Some clones in this sample may be carry-over from other donors' samples.

As for this clonotype: It may be a read error: a sequence one base away is much more abundant. The chain links TRBV12-3 or TRBV12-4 to TRBJ2-1; a possible D gene is TRBD2 (6 bases). V lost 4 bases, J lost 0 bases, and 10 bases lay in between. CDR3 length equals 15 residues. CDR3 protein: CASSSSVNSYNEQFF. The DNA of the CDR3 is TGTGCCAGCAGTTCTAGCGTAAACTCCTACAATGAGCAGTTCTTC.

This clonotype has just a few counts. The genes are TRBV6-6 and TRBJ1-2, with D tentatively TRBD1 (6 bases). Trimming took 3 bases from V and 8 from J, leaving 10 bases between them. Germline V gene lookup returns CDR1 MNHNY and CDR2 SVGAGI (reference sequence). This CDR3 region has 12 residues. The CDR3 region is CASSYTGRGYTF. CDR3 bases: TGTGCCAGCAGTTATACAGGGCGGGGCTACACCTTC.

This clonotype was seen repeatedly, ten times or more. This rearrangement joins TRBV6-5 to TRBJ2-3; D might be TRBD1 (5 bases). Per the germline V gene, CDR1 is MNHEY and CDR2 is SVGAGI. Trimming pared 7 bases from V and 0 bases from J, leaving 8 bases between. CDR3 length: 13 amino acids. The CDR3 is CASKGVSTDTQYF. The DNA of the CDR3 is TGTGCCAGCAAAGGGGTGAGCACAGATACGCAGTATTTT.

With respect to this clonotype: The junction shows a germline mismatch at one end, possibly a read error. V usage is TRBV11-3 and J usage is TRBJ1-2; D gene uncertain. This CDR3 is 16 amino acids long. Germline V lookup: CDR1 SGHNT, CDR2 YENEEA. The CDR3 loop is CAGSLEGRASNYGYTF. The CDR3 coding sequence is TGTGCCGGCAGCTTAGAAGGCAGAGCGTCCAACTATGGCTACACCTTC.

This clonotype was found a few times. The chain combines TRBV29-1 with TRBJ1-3; TRBD1 matches 9 bases. Germline values: CDR1 SQVTM, CDR2 ANQGSEA. The CDR3 is 14 residues long. Unmatched junction bases numbered 11, after V lost 6 bases and J lost 8 bases. The CDR3, as DNA: TGCAGCGTCACAGGGGGCAACTATGGCTACACCATATATTTT. This sequence encodes CSVTGGNYGYTIYF.